Listed here are 12 T cell receptor beta chains from one sample, sequenced in a study of shared clonotypes between healthy human individuals. Sequenced by immunoSEQ multiplex PCR; TCRdb stores in-frame clones only, minus some. The table has 2 million to 3 million clones, 80% to 95% seen once; the top ten hold around 0.4%. Sample: naive CD4+ T cells from PBMCs. Subset indicated: CD45RA+ positively selected. The receptors were sampled from a man aged 18 to 30 in good health. Some clones in this sample may be carry-over from other donors' samples.

This chain uses TRBV7-3 with TRBJ2-4; either TRBD1 or TRBD2 may supply D (5 bases each). The ends were cut back, 2 bases at V and 7 bases at J, with 9 bases in the middle. The CDR3 runs 13 residues. CDR1 and CDR2 (germline): SGHTA, FQGTGA. The CDR3 protein is CASSLGDPNIQYF. CDR3 coding DNA: TGTGCCAGCAGCTTAGGGGACCCCAACATTCAGTACTTC.

V gene TRBV10-1 combines with J gene TRBJ2-7; either TRBD1 or TRBD2 may fit D (5 bases each). Germline CDR1 and CDR2: WNHNN and SYGVQD (reference sequence). V was trimmed by 5 bases and J by 2 bases, leaving 13 bases between them. The length of the CDR3 is 14 residues. As DNA, the CDR3 is TGCGCCAGCAGTCGGGACGGTGCAGCCTACGAGCAGTACTTC. It encodes CASSRDGAAYEQYF.

A word on this clone: The identical CDR3 is also encoded by other nucleotide sequences in the sample. The V gene is TRBV11-2, the J gene TRBJ2-3; TRBD1 matches at 7 bases. CDR1 and CDR2 from the germline V gene are SGHAT and FQNNGV. V shed 1 base and J 1 base; nucleotides not matched to a gene: 2. The CDR3 loop spans 15 amino acids. As DNA, the CDR3 is TGTGCCAGCAGCTTAGGGACAGGCCGCACAGATACGCAGTATTTT. This encodes CASSLGTGRTDTQYF.

V and J are TRBV4-3 and TRBJ2-7; no clear D. Germline V gives CDR1 LGHNA, CDR2 YSLEER. V was shortened by 0 bases and J by 2 bases, with 11 bases between the two germline ends. CDR3 length equals 15 residues. CDR3 DNA sequence: TGCGCCAGCAGCCAAGATAGTTGGAGAACCTACGAGCAGTACTTC. Residues: CASSQDSWRTYEQYF.

This clone showed up just a few times. The sample holds other DNA sequences that translate to the same CDR3. The chain has TRBV5-1 and TRBJ1-1; 8 bases align to TRBD1. The CDR3 is made up of 14 amino acids. CDR1 is SGHRS, CDR2 YFSETQ, per germline. The V and J ends lost 0 bases and 2 bases, in that order; junction bases with no gene match: 0. CDR3 DNA sequence: TGCGCCAGCAGCTTGGCAGGGGGCAACACTGAAGCTTTCTTT. Encoded protein: CASSLAGGNTEAFF. Combining the CDR3 with reference TRBV5-1 and TRBJ1-1 gives the whole variable domain KAGVTQTPRYLIKTRGQQVTLSCSPISGHRSVSWYQQTPGQGLQFLFEYFSETQRNKGNFPGRFSGRQFSNSRSEMNVSTLELGDSALYLCASSLAGGNTEAFFGQGTRLTVV.

In this sample, this clone turned up once. The rearrangement links TRBV11-3 to TRBJ2-1, with D unclear. Between the trimmed V and J ends, which lost 5 bases and 9 bases, there was a span of 17 bases. The CDR3 runs to 14 residues. Germline lookup yields CDR1 SGHNT and CDR2 YENEEA. The CDR3 reads CASSPGPAVSEQFF. The DNA of the CDR3 is TGTGCCAGCAGCCCCGGACCGGCGGTGAGTGAGCAGTTCTTC.

This clone was observed once. At one end the junction does not follow the germline gene, possibly because of a read error. The rearrangement uses TRBV11-2 and TRBJ2-7; TRBD2 aligns across 10 bases. The CDR3 is made up of 14 amino acids. Germline V gene data show CDR1 as SGHAT and CDR2 as FQNNGV. The CDR3 DNA is TGTGCCACCAGCCGGACTAGCGGACCCTACGAGCAGTACTTC. Protein sequence: CATSRTSGPYEQYF.

The rearrangement uses TRBV11-2 and TRBJ2-1; 7 bases map to TRBD2. Trimming removed 0 bases from V and 3 bases from J; junction bases left unmatched: 11. The germline V gene has CDR1 SGHAT and CDR2 FQNNGV. The CDR3 spans 18 residues. CDR3 DNA: TGTGCCAGCAGCTTAGATGAAAGGAGGGGAGGGAGCTACAATGAGCAGTTCTTC. As protein: CASSLDERRGGSYNEQFF.

The J gene is TRBJ1-5, the V gene TRBV6-1; perhaps TRBD1 as D (6 bases). This CDR3 has 14 residues. Per the germline V gene, CDR1 is MNHNS and CDR2 is SASEGT. V was cut by 5 bases and J by 4 bases, with 12 bases left in between. In nucleotides, the CDR3 is TGTGCCAGCAGTCTCGGGACACCGAATCAGCCCCAGCATTTT. Amino acid sequence: CASSLGTPNQPQHF.

V gene TRBV5-1 combines with J gene TRBJ2-1; the D call may be TRBD1 or TRBD2 (5 bases each). The length of the CDR3 is 14 residues. Germline-derived CDR1 and CDR2 are SGHRS and YFSETQ. The V and J ends lost 5 bases and 6 bases respectively, with 15 bases between them. The CDR3 spells CASRATGTSNEQFF. Here the CDR3 DNA reads TGCGCCAGCAGGGCTACCGGGACGAGCAATGAGCAGTTCTTC.

The rearrangement links TRBV9 to TRBJ2-2, with no clear D. The V gene lost 0 bases and the J gene lost 6 bases, with 9 bases spanning the gap. The germline V gene has CDR1 SGDLS and CDR2 YYNGEE. The CDR3 has 14 amino acids. For the CDR3, the DNA is TGTGCCAGCAGCGTAGAGAACCCCCCCGGGGAGCTGTTTTTT. It codes for CASSVENPPGELFF. The full variable domain, in which reference TRBV9 and TRBJ2-2 provide the parts outside the CDR3, is DSGVTQTPKHLITATGQRVTLRCSPRSGDLSVYWYQQSLDQGLQFLIQYYNGEERAKGNILERFSAQQFPDLHSELNLSSLELGDSALYFCASSVENPPGELFFGEGSRLTVL.

In the case of this clone: The sample has other DNA sequences that encode this CDR3 too. The chain has TRBV9 and TRBJ2-7; 7 bases are a match to TRBD1. Germline CDR1 SGDLS, CDR2 YYNGEE. There are 14 residues in the CDR3. With 2 bases clipped from V and 1 base from J, the junction kept 3 bases outside the gene matches. CDR3 amino acids: CASSVTGSSYEQYF. Written as DNA, the CDR3 is TGTGCCAGCAGCGTGACAGGGTCTTCCTACGAGCAGTACTTC. The full variable domain, its missing parts supplied by reference TRBV9 and TRBJ2-7, is DSGVTQTPKHLITATGQRVTLRCSPRSGDLSVYWYQQSLDQGLQFLIQYYNGEERAKGNILERFSAQQFPDLHSELNLSSLELGDSALYFCASSVTGSSYEQYFGPGTRLTVT.